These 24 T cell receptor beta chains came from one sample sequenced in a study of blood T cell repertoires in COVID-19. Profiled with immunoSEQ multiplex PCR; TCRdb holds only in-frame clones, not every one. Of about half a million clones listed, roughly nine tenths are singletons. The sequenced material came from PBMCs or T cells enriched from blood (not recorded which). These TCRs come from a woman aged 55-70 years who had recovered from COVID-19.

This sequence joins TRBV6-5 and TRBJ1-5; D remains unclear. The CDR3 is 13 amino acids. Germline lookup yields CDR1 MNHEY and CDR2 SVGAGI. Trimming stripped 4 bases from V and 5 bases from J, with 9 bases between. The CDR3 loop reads CASSFTAYQPQHF. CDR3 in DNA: TGTGCCAGCAGTTTTACAGCTTATCAGCCCCAGCATTTT.

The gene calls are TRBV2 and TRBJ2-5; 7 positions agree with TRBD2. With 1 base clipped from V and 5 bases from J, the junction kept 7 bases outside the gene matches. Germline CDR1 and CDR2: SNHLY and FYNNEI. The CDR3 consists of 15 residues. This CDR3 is CASSEGLAVGETQYF. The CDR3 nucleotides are TGTGCCAGCAGTGAAGGACTAGCCGTGGGGGAGACCCAGTACTTC.

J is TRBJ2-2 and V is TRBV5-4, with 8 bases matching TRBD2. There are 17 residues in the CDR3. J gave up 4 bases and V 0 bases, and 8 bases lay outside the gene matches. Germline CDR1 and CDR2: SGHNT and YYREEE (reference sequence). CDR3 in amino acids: CASSLVPGGPSTGELFF. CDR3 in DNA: TGTGCCAGCAGCTTGGTCCCGGGGGGGCCGAGCACCGGGGAGCTGTTTTTT.

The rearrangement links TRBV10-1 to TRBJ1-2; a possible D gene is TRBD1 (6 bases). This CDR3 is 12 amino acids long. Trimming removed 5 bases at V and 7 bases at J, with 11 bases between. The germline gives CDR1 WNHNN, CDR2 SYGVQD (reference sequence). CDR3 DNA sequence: TGCGCCAGCAGTCATGACAGGTCTGGCTACACCTTC. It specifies CASSHDRSGYTF.

The CDR3: CASTLGVEAFF. CDR3 sequence (DNA): TGTGCCAGCACCCTGGGAGTTGAAGCTTTCTTT. The chain is built from TRBV7-9 and TRBJ1-1; D remains ambiguous. The germline V gene has CDR1 SEHNR and CDR2 FQNEAQ (reference sequence). The CDR3 is made up of 11 amino acids. V was pared by 7 bases and J by 7 bases, with 10 bases between. The full variable domain, with the rest looked up from reference TRBV7-9 and TRBJ1-1, is DTGVSQNPRHKITKRGQNVTFRCDPISEHNRLYWYRQTLGQGPEFLTYFQNEAQLEKSRLLSDRFSAERPKGSFSTLEIQRTEQGDSAMYLCASTLGVEAFFGQGTRLTVV.

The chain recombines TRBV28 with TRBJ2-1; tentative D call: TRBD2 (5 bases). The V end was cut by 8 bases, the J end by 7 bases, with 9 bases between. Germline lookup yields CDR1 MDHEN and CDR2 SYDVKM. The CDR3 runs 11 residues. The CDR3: CASLASNEQFF. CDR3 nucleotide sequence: TGTGCCAGCCTAGCTAGTAATGAGCAGTTCTTC.

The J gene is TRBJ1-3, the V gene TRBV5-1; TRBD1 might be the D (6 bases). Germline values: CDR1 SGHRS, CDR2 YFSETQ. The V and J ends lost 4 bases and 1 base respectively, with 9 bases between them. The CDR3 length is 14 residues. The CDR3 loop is CASSMQGSGNTIYF. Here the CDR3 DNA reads TGCGCCAGCAGCATGCAGGGGTCTGGAAACACCATATATTTT.

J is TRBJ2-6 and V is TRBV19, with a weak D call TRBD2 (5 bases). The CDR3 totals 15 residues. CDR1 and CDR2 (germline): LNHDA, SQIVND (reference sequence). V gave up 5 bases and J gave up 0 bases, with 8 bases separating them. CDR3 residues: CASSEGFSGANVLTF. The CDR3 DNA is TGTGCCAGTAGTGAGGGCTTCTCTGGGGCCAACGTCCTGACTTTC.

The CDR3 nucleotides read TGTGCCTGGAGCCTCGGGGAAGGGCTCACAGATACGCAGTATTTT. It encodes CAWSLGEGLTDTQYF. V usage is TRBV30 and J usage is TRBJ2-3; D is perhaps TRBD2 (5 bases). Germline V lookup: CDR1 GTSNPN, CDR2 SVGIG (reference sequence). Between the trimmed V and J ends, which lost 3 bases and 2 bases, there was a span of 15 bases. This CDR3 is built from 15 residues.

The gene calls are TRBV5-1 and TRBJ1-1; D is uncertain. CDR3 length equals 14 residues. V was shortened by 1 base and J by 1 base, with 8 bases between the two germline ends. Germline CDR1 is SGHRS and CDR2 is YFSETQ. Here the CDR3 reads CASSLHTSNTEAFF. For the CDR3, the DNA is TGCGCCAGCAGCTTGCACACCTCGAACACTGAAGCTTTCTTT.

The CDR3 loop reads CASSLSGQGNQPQHF. As DNA, the CDR3 is TGCGCCAGCAGCCTATCTGGACAGGGGAATCAGCCCCAGCATTTT. The V call is TRBV5-1, the J call TRBJ1-5; 9 nucleotides line up with TRBD1. CDR1 and CDR2 (germline): SGHRS, YFSETQ. J was trimmed by 4 bases and V by 4 bases; bases with no gene match: 6. CDR3 size: 15 residues.

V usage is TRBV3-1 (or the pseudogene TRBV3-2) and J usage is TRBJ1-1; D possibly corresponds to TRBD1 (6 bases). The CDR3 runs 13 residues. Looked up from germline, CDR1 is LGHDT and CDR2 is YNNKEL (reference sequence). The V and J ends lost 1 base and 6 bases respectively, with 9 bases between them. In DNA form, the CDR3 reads TGTGCCAGCAGCCAAGCTGCAGGGGCTGAAGCTTTCTTT. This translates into CASSQAAGAEAFF.

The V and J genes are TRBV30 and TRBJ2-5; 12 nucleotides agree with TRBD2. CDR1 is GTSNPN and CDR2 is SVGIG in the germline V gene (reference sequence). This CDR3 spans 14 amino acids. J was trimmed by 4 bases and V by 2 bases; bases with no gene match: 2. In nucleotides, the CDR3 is TGTGCCTGGAGTACGACTAGCGGGGGAGAGACCCAGTACTTC. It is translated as CAWSTTSGGETQYF.

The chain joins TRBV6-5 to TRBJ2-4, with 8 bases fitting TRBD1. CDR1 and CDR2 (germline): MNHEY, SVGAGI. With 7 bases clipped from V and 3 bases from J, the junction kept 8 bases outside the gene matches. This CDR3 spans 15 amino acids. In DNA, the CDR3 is TGTGCCAGCACGCCCCCCGACAGGGGCAAAAACATTCAGTACTTC. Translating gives CASTPPDRGKNIQYF.

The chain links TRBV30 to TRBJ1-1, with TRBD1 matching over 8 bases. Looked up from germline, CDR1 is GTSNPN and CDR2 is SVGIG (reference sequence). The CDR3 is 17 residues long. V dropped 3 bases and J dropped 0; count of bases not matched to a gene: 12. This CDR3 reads CAWSSTGQGTMNTEAFF. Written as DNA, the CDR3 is TGTGCCTGGAGCTCTACCGGACAGGGAACCATGAACACTGAAGCTTTCTTT.

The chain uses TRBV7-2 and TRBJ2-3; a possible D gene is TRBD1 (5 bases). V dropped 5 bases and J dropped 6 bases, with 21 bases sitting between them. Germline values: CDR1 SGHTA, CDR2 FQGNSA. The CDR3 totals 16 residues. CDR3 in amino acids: CASSLITGGWGDTQYF. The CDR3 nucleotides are TGTGCCAGCAGCCTAATCACCGGTGGGTGGGGCGATACGCAGTATTTT. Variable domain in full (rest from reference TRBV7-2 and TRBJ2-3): GAGVSQSPSNKVTEKGKDVELRCDPISGHTALYWYRQSLGQGLEFLIYFQGNSAPDKSGLPSDRFSAERTGGSVSTLTIQRTQQEDSAVYLCASSLITGGWGDTQYFGPGTRLTVL.

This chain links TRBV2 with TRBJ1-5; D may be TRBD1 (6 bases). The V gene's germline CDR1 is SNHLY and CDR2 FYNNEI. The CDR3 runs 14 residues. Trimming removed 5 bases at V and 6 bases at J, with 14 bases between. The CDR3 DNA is TGTGCCAGCAGTAAGACAGGTTTAGGTCAGCCCCAGCATTTT. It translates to CASSKTGLGQPQHF.

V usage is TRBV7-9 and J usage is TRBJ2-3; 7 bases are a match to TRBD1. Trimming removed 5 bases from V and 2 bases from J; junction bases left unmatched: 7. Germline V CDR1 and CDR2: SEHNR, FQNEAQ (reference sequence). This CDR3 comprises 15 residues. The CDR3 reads CASSARQGNTDTQYF. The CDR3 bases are TGTGCCAGCAGCGCTAGACAGGGAAACACAGATACGCAGTATTTT.

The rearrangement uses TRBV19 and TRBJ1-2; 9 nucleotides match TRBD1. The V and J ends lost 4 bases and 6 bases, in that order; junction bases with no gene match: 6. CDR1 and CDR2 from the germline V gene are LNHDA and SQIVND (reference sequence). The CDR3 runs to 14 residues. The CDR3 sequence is CASSRPGQGHGYTF. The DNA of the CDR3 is TGTGCCAGTAGTAGGCCGGGACAGGGACATGGCTACACCTTC.

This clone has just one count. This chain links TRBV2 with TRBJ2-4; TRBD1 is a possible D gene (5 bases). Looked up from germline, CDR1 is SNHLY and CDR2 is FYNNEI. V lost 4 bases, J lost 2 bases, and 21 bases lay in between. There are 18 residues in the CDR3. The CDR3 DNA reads TGTGCCAGCAGTGGCGGTCAGGGTTTGAGTGGAACCAAAAACATTCAGTACTTC. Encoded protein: CASSGGQGLSGTKNIQYF.

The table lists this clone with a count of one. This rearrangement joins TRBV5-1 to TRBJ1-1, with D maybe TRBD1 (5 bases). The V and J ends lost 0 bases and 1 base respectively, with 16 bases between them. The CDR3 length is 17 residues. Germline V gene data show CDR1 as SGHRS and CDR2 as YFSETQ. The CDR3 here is CASSLDGFGARNTEAFF. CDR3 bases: TGCGCCAGCAGCTTGGACGGGTTTGGGGCGCGGAACACTGAAGCTTTCTTT.

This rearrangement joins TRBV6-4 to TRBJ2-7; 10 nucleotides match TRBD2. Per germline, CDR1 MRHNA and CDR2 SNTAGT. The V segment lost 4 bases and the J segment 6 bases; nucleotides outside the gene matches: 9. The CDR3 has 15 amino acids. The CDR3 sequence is CASSVLAGAPSEQYV. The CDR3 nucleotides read TGTGCCAGCAGTGTTCTAGCGGGGGCACCTAGCGAGCAGTACGTC.

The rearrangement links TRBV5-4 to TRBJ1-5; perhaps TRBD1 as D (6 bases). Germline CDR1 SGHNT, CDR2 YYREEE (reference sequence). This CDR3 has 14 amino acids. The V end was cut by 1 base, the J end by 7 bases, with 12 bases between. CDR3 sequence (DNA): TGTGCCAGCAGCTTGACAGGGTCGGGACAGCCCCAGCATTTT. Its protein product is CASSLTGSGQPQHF.

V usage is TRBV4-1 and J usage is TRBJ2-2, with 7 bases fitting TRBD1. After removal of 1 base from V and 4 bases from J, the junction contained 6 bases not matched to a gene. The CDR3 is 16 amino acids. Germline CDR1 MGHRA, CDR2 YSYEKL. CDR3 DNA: TGCGCCAGCAGCCAAGCGGGGACAGAAATCACCGGGGAGCTGTTTTTT. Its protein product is CASSQAGTEITGELFF.